This entry lists 14 T cell receptor beta chains sequenced from one sample in a study of CD8+ T cells in alopecia areata. TCR sequencing used cDNA made by reverse transcription of extracted RNA. Some clones are missing from TCRdb's copy, which holds only in-frame ones; the method was immunoSEQ multiplex PCR. The table records 200,000 to 250,000 clones, 35% to 40% of them present only once. Treatment given: oral pan-JAK inhibitor, 5-10 mg twice daily. The material sequenced was CD4+ T cells sorted from blood, taken at approximately week 30, from a patient treated with tofacitinib. These receptors were collected from a human donor with alopecia areata.

This clone was observed a few times. The V call is TRBV18, the J call TRBJ1-1; D unresolved. The CDR3 runs 13 residues. Trimming pared 6 bases from V and 3 bases from J, leaving 11 bases between. CDR1 is KGHSH and CDR2 is LQKENI in the germline V gene. The chain's CDR3 is CASSPDMYTEAFF. The CDR3 region has the DNA TGTGCCAGCTCTCCTGATATGTACACTGAAGCTTTCTTT.

The sample holds a few counts of this clone. This chain links TRBV6-5 with TRBJ2-2; D gene unclear. Per germline, CDR1 MNHEY and CDR2 SVGAGI. V lost 0 bases and J 4 bases, leaving 3 bases between the germline ends. This CDR3 has 13 amino acids. This chain's CDR3 is CASSYSGTGELFF. As DNA, the CDR3 is TGTGCCAGCAGTTACTCGGGCACCGGGGAGCTGTTTTTT.

This clone was found a few times. V and J are TRBV30 and TRBJ1-2; no clear D gene. V lost 5 bases and J lost 5, with 9 bases in between. The CDR3 is 11 residues long. Germline loops: CDR1 GTSNPN, CDR2 SVGIG (reference sequence). CDR3 DNA sequence: TGTGCCTGGGGCACGGGTTATGGCTACACCTTC. Translation gives CAWGTGYGYTF.

The chain joins TRBV5-1 to TRBJ2-2; TRBD2 matches 10 bases. The CDR3 totals 17 residues. CDR1 and CDR2 from the germline V gene are SGHRS and YFSETQ. V shed 4 bases, J shed 0 bases, and the junction held 6 bases outside the gene matches. CDR3 bases: TGCGCCAGCAGCCCGGGACTAGCGTTAACGAACACCGGGGAGCTGTTTTTT. This translates into CASSPGLALTNTGELFF.

This clone was found many times. This chain joins TRBV6-1 and TRBJ1-2; 8 bases are shared with TRBD1. This CDR3 has 15 amino acids. With 4 bases clipped from V and 8 bases from J, the junction kept 12 bases outside the gene matches. Per the germline V gene, CDR1 is MNHNS and CDR2 is SASEGT. CDR3 residues: CASSAPGQGSRGYTF. CDR3 DNA sequence: TGTGCCAGCAGTGCCCCCGGACAGGGTAGTAGAGGCTACACCTTC.

This clone was counted between two and nine times. The chain couples TRBV30 to TRBJ2-1, with a tentative D call TRBD2 (6 bases). V lost 6 bases to trimming and J lost 6 bases, with 18 bases between them. CDR3 size: 14 residues. Germline CDR1 reads GTSNPN; CDR2 reads SVGIG (reference sequence). CDR3 in DNA: TGTGCCTGCTTACTAGCACCAATGGGCAATGAGCAGTTCTTC. It encodes CACLLAPMGNEQFF.

This clone was detected only a few times. This sequence joins TRBV29-1 and TRBJ1-5; 8 nucleotides match TRBD1. V was clipped by 4 bases and J by 3 bases; unmatched bases: 2. CDR3 size: 13 residues. Germline CDR1 is SQVTM and CDR2 is ANQGSEA. CDR3: CSVAGQVNQPQHF. CDR3 in DNA: TGCAGCGTTGCGGGACAGGTCAATCAGCCCCAGCATTTT. The full variable domain, rest sourced from reference TRBV29-1 and TRBJ1-5, is SAVISQKPSRDICQRGTSLTIQCQVDSQVTMMFWYRQQPGQSLTLIATANQGSEATYESGFVIDKFPISRPNLTFSTLTVSNMSPEDSSIYLCSVAGQVNQPQHFGDGTRLSIL.

The rearrangement joins TRBV6-5 to TRBJ1-2, with D perhaps matching TRBD1 (6 bases). Trimming left V 2 bases short and J 4 bases short, with 14 bases between. The germline V gene has CDR1 MNHEY and CDR2 SVGAGI. The CDR3 totals 15 residues. The CDR3 nucleotides read TGTGCCAGCAGTTACCTTACAGGGAACGGCTATGGCTACACCTTC. Translating gives CASSYLTGNGYGYTF.

The J gene is TRBJ2-1, the V gene TRBV18, with TRBD1 identical over 12 bases. Looked up from germline, CDR1 is KGHSH and CDR2 is LQKENI. Germline trimming cut 3 bases from V and 8 bases from J; bases unmatched to any gene: 2. There are 14 residues in the CDR3. CDR3 in amino acids: CASSPGQGADEQFF. The CDR3 DNA is TGTGCCAGCTCACCGGGACAGGGGGCTGATGAGCAGTTCTTC.

The V and J genes are TRBV7-2 and TRBJ1-5, with 9 bases that match TRBD1. Germline V gene lookup returns CDR1 SGHTA and CDR2 FQGNSA. This CDR3 has 14 amino acids. V shed 5 bases, J shed 3 bases, and the junction held 2 bases outside the gene matches. In DNA, the CDR3 is TGTGCCAGCAGCGGGACAGGGAACAATCAGCCCCAGCATTTT. Protein product: CASSGTGNNQPQHF.

The gene calls are TRBV5-6 and TRBJ1-4; D call uncertain. In germline, CDR1 is SGHDT, CDR2 YYEEEE. The CDR3 extends over 12 amino acids. V gave up 4 bases and J gave up 7 bases, with 8 bases separating them. The CDR3 bases are TGTGCCAGCAGCGTCGAACCTGAAAAACTGTTTTTT. This sequence encodes CASSVEPEKLFF. Using reference TRBV5-6 and TRBJ1-4 for the parts outside the CDR3, the full variable domain is DAGVTQSPTHLIKTRGQQVTLRCSPKSGHDTVSWYQQALGQGPQFIFQYYEEEERQRGNFPDRFSGHQFPNYSSELNVNALLLGDSALYLCASSVEPEKLFFGSGTQLSVL.

The rearrangement links TRBV23-1 to TRBJ2-1; the match to TRBD2 covers 10 bases. TRBV23-1 is an ORF, with its function uncertain. The CDR3 totals 15 residues. Trimming took 4 bases from V and 8 from J; bases not matched to a gene: 8. CDR3 in DNA: TGCGCCAGCAGTCCAGCGGGAGGGCCTGGGGATGAGCAGTTCTTC. It codes for CASSPAGGPGDEQFF.

The genes are TRBV5-1 and TRBJ1-1, with 10 bases identical to TRBD1. This CDR3 comprises 13 residues. Germline V gene lookup returns CDR1 SGHRS and CDR2 YFSETQ. Trimming removed 0 bases from V and 8 bases from J; junction bases left unmatched: 1. CDR3 nucleotides: TGCGCCAGCAGCTTGGCGGACAGGGGGGAAGCTTTCTTT. Its translation: CASSLADRGEAFF.

The rearrangement uses TRBV7-2 and TRBJ2-7; D call uncertain. The CDR3 consists of 14 residues. The germline V and J ends were trimmed by 4 bases and 3 bases, with 13 bases remaining between them. Germline values: CDR1 SGHTA, CDR2 FQGNSA. CDR3 region: CASSSAPFNYEQYF. CDR3 DNA: TGTGCCAGCAGCTCCGCCCCCTTCAACTACGAGCAGTACTTC.